The entry that follows covers one TCR beta chain sequence. V lost 5 bases and J lost 8, with 18 bases in between. The CDR3 covers 14 residues. Germline CDR1 LGHDT, CDR2 YNNKEL (reference sequence). The repertoire was sequenced with immunoSEQ multiplex PCR; TCRdb's copy has only in-frame clones and lacks some. The repertoire consists of some 280,000 clones, with almost 95% occurring once and the leading ten covering roughly 0.51%. This record belongs to a study of T cell responses to AZD1222 COVID-19 vaccine. The chain combines TRBV3-1 (or the pseudogene TRBV3-2) with TRBJ1-2; tentatively, D is TRBD1 (6 bases). The specimen was peripheral blood, collected 28 days after the second AZD1222 dose. The source of this sequence is an adult who received the AZD1222 COVID-19 vaccine. The CDR3 DNA reads as TGTGCCAGCAGCGACTCTTACAGGGAAAAGGGCTACACCTTC. This encodes CASSDSYREKGYTF.